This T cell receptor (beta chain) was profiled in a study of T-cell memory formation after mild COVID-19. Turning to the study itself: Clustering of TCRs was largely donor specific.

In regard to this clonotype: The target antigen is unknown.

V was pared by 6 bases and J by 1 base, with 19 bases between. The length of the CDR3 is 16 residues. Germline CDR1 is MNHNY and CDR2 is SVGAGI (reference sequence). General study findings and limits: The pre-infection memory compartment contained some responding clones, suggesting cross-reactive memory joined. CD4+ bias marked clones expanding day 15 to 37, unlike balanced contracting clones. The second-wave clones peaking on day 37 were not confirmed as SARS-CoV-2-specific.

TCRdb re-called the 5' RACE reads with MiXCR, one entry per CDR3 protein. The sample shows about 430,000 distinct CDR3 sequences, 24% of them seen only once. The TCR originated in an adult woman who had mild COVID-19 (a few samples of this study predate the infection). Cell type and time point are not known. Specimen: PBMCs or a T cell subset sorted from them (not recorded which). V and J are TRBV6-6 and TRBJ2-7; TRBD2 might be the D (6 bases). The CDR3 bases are TGTGCCAGCAGCGCACACCGGGGGTCACCTTCCTACGAGCAGTACTTC. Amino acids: CASSAHRGSPSYEQYF.